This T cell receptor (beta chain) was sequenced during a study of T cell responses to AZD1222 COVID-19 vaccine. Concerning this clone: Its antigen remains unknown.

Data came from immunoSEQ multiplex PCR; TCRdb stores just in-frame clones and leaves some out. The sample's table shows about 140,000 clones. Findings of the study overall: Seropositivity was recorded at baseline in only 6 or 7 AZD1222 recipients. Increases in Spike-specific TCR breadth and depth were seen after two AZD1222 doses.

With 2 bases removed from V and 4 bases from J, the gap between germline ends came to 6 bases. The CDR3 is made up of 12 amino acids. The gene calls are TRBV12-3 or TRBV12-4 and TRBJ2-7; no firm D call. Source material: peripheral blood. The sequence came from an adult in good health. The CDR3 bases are TGTGCCAGCAGTTTAATAGAATACGAGCAGTACTTC. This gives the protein CASSLIEYEQYF.